The T cell receptor beta chain described here comes from a study of beta chain features in type 1 diabetes. Looked up from germline, CDR1 is SQVTM and CDR2 is ANQGSEA. V lost 4 bases to trimming and J lost 1 base, with 8 bases between them. This CDR3 has 14 amino acids. This clone was counted a few times. The sequenced template was cDNA made from the entire isolated RNA. Assay used: immunoSEQ multiplex PCR; TCRdb lists only in-frame clones, some missing. The sample includes 350,000 or so clones, about 20% seen only once; the top ten take 0.044%. The sequence derives from a woman aged 18-30 years in good health. Sample: naive CD4+ T cells from blood. The chain recombines TRBV29-1 with TRBJ2-6; D ambiguous. CDR3 in amino acids: CSVVELSGANVLTF. In DNA, the CDR3 is TGCAGCGTTGTCGAGCTATCTGGGGCCAACGTCCTGACTTTC.